A selection of T cell receptor beta chains follows, all from one sample in a study of response to subunit inactivated influenza vaccine. TCRdb redid the calling of the RT-PCR reads with MiXCR, one entry per CDR3 protein. The table shows hundreds of thousands of distinct CDR3 sequences, with about a sixth occurring only once. The source was PBMCs from blood, collected approximately 12 days after vaccination. These receptors all come from a man in his forties or fifties who received an inactivated influenza vaccine. Each CDR3 is given with its conserved first and last residue. The D gene is left open where the match is weak. Some rows have no size entry. The others give once, few or many, or a class for an expanded clone.

J: TRBJ2-2
D: NA
size: NA
V: TRBV7-9
length: 15
CDR3: CASSLLGELTGELFF
DNA: TGTGCCAGCAGCTTACTAGGGGAACTTACCGGGGAGCTGTTTTTT

J: TRBJ1-5
D: TRBD1
size: few
V: TRBV11-2
length: 13
CDR3: CASSWDRAQPQHF
DNA: TGTGCCAGCAGCTGGGACAGGGCGCAGCCCCAGCATTTT

J: TRBJ2-2
D: TRBD2
size: many
V: TRBV5-1
length: 18
CDR3: CASSLVRRTSSNTGELFF
DNA: TGCGCCAGCAGCTTGGTTAGACGGACTAGCAGCAACACCGGGGAGCTGTTTTTT

J: TRBJ2-7
D: TRBD2
size: NA
V: TRBV10-3
length: 14
CDR3: CAISIWEGSYEQYF
DNA: TGTGCCATCAGTATATGGGAGGGGTCCTACGAGCAGTACTTC

J: TRBJ1-3
D: NA
size: many
V: TRBV3-1
length: 14
CDR3: CASKQTSSGNTIYF
DNA: TGTGCCAGCAAGCAGACCAGCTCTGGAAACACCATATATTTT

J: TRBJ1-2
D: TRBD1
size: NA
V: TRBV12-3/TRBV12-4
length: 17
CDR3: CASSTPQGMSANYGYTF
DNA: TGTGCCAGCAGTACCCCACAGGGGATGTCCGCTAACTATGGCTACACCTTC

J: TRBJ2-1
D: TRBD2
size: many
V: TRBV12-3/TRBV12-4
length: 14
CDR3: CASRGGSSYNEQFF
DNA: TGTGCCAGCCGGGGGGGGAGCTCCTACAATGAGCAGTTCTTC

J: TRBJ2-1
D: NA
size: NA
V: TRBV4-2
length: 16
CDR3: CASSQGARAPHNEQFF
DNA: TGTGCCAGCAGCCAGGGAGCGAGGGCCCCCCACAATGAGCAGTTCTTC

J: TRBJ2-5
D: NA
size: few
V: TRBV6-1
length: 14
CDR3: CASSELGSEETQYF
DNA: TGTGCCAGCAGTGAGTTGGGGTCGGAGGAGACCCAGTACTTC

J: TRBJ2-1
D: TRBD1
size: NA
V: TRBV2
length: 14
CDR3: CASCRGQGVNEQFF
DNA: TGTGCCAGCTGCCGGGGACAGGGAGTAAATGAGCAGTTCTTC

J: TRBJ2-6
D: NA
size: NA
V: TRBV4-1
length: 18
CDR3: CASSQGSRGVSGANVLTF
DNA: TGCGCCAGCAGCCAAGGGTCCCGAGGGGTTTCGGGGGCCAACGTCCTGACTTTC

J: TRBJ1-2
D: NA
size: many
V: TRBV3-1
length: 16
CDR3: CASSPFGRAREYGYTF
DNA: TGTGCCAGCAGCCCTTTCGGACGGGCAAGGGAGTATGGCTACACCTTC

J: TRBJ2-7
D: TRBD2
size: few
V: TRBV7-2
length: 16
CDR3: CASSPTLAGGIYEQYF
DNA: TGTGCCAGCAGCCCGACTCTAGCGGGGGGGATCTACGAGCAGTACTTC

J: TRBJ2-7
D: NA
size: few
V: TRBV27
length: 15
CDR3: CASSLEDSGVYEQYF
DNA: TGTGCCAGCAGTTTAGAGGACAGTGGGGTTTACGAGCAGTACTTC

J: TRBJ2-3
D: NA
size: many
V: TRBV5-1
length: 14
CDR3: CASSLRGGTDTQYF
DNA: TGTGCCAGCAGTTTGCGGGGTGGCACAGATACGCAGTATTTT

J: TRBJ2-3
D: TRBD2
size: NA
V: TRBV10-3
length: 18
CDR3: CAISESILAGGPPDTQYF
DNA: TGTGCCATCAGTGAGTCGATACTAGCGGGGGGGCCCCCAGATACGCAGTATTTT

J: TRBJ2-3
D: NA
size: many
V: TRBV4-2
length: 14
CDR3: CASSHRPSTDTQYF
DNA: TGTGCCAGCAGCCACAGGCCGAGCACAGATACGCAGTATTTT

J: TRBJ2-5
D: NA
size: many
V: TRBV7-9
length: 13
CDR3: CASSKNPQETQYF
DNA: TGTGCCAGCAGCAAAAACCCACAAGAGACCCAGTACTTC

J: TRBJ2-7
D: NA
size: NA
V: TRBV6-5
length: 15
CDR3: CASSYSTGGRTEQYF
DNA: TGTGCCAGCAGTTACTCGACCGGGGGTAGGACCGAGCAGTACTTC

J: TRBJ2-2
D: NA
size: NA
V: TRBV12-3/TRBV12-4
length: 15
CDR3: CASSLTAANTGELFF
DNA: TGTGCCAGCAGTTTGACGGCTGCGAACACCGGGGAGCTGTTTTTT

J: TRBJ2-1
D: TRBD2
size: NA
V: TRBV25-1
length: 15
CDR3: CASSGTSGRFNEQFF
DNA: TGTGCCAGCAGTGGGACTAGCGGGAGGTTCAATGAGCAGTTCTTC

J: TRBJ2-2
D: TRBD1
size: NA
V: TRBV10-3
length: 16
CDR3: CAIRGPGQGNTGELFF
DNA: TGTGCCATCAGGGGGCCGGGACAGGGGAACACCGGGGAGCTGTTTTTT

J: TRBJ1-4
D: NA
size: few
V: TRBV6-5
length: 16
CDR3: CASSYWSGRGNEKLFF
DNA: TGTGCCAGCAGTTACTGGTCGGGACGCGGTAATGAAAAACTGTTTTTT

J: TRBJ1-1
D: TRBD1
size: few
V: TRBV12-3/TRBV12-4
length: 14
CDR3: CASRLQGGNTEAFF
DNA: TGTGCCAGCAGACTACAGGGGGGGAACACTGAAGCTTTCTTT

J: TRBJ1-2
D: TRBD1
size: few
V: TRBV12-3/TRBV12-4
length: 14
CDR3: CASRTTGANYGYTF
DNA: TGTGCCAGCAGGACGACAGGGGCTAACTATGGCTACACCTTC

J: TRBJ2-7
D: NA
size: NA
V: TRBV7-8
length: 14
CDR3: CASSLRRVSDEQYF
DNA: TGTGCCAGCAGCTTACGCAGGGTGTCGGACGAGCAGTACTTC

J: TRBJ2-6
D: NA
size: NA
V: TRBV15
length: 16
CDR3: CATSRAGVSGANVLTF
DNA: TGTGCCACCAGCAGAGCGGGGGTCTCTGGGGCCAACGTCCTGACTTTC

J: TRBJ2-7
D: NA
size: few
V: TRBV5-6
length: 12
CDR3: CASSRIAYEQYF
DNA: TGTGCCAGCAGCCGGATCGCCTACGAGCAGTACTTC

J: TRBJ2-5
D: TRBD2
size: few
V: TRBV4-3
length: 14
CDR3: CASSQDSGLQTQYF
DNA: TGCGCCAGCAGCCAAGATAGCGGGCTCCAGACCCAGTACTTC

J: TRBJ2-3
D: NA
size: NA
V: TRBV7-9
length: 14
CDR3: CAGTFGGTTDTQYF
DNA: TGTGCCGGTACTTTTGGGGGGACCACAGATACGCAGTATTTT

J: TRBJ2-4
D: TRBD2
size: few
V: TRBV11-2
length: 19
CDR3: CASNDRRTSGGLAKNIQYF
DNA: TGTGCCAGCAACGACCGTAGGACTAGCGGGGGGCTGGCCAAAAACATTCAGTACTTC

J: TRBJ2-7
D: NA
size: NA
V: TRBV6-2/TRBV6-3
length: 15
CDR3: CASQDSAGTKYEQYF
DNA: TGTGCCAGCCAAGACTCGGCAGGGACAAAATACGAGCAGTACTTC

J: TRBJ1-6
D: NA
size: NA
V: TRBV4-3
length: 18
CDR3: CASSTKYLRQGHNSPLHF
DNA: TGCGCCAGCAGCACCAAGTATCTTAGGCAGGGGCATAATTCACCCCTCCACTTT

J: TRBJ2-7
D: NA
size: few
V: TRBV7-2
length: 15
CDR3: CASSLYQNNIYEQYF
DNA: TGTGCCAGCAGCTTGTATCAGAACAATATCTACGAGCAGTACTTC

J: TRBJ2-3
D: TRBD2
size: few
V: TRBV27
length: 16
CDR3: CASSHWGGDSLYTQYF
DNA: TGTGCCAGCAGTCACTGGGGGGGGGACTCACTCTATACGCAGTATTTT

J: TRBJ1-2
D: TRBD1
size: NA
V: TRBV4-3
length: 15
CDR3: CASSQSGQGDYGYTF
DNA: TGCGCCAGCAGCCAAAGCGGACAGGGGGACTATGGCTACACCTTC

J: TRBJ2-5
D: NA
size: few
V: TRBV6-5
length: 16
CDR3: CASSYSISLPQETQYF
DNA: TGTGCCAGCAGTTACTCGATTAGTCTTCCTCAAGAGACCCAGTACTTC

J: TRBJ1-1
D: NA
size: NA
V: TRBV29-1
length: 13
CDR3: CSVVRGQNTEAFF
DNA: TGCAGCGTTGTCCGTGGACAGAACACTGAAGCTTTCTTT

J: TRBJ2-7
D: TRBD1
size: few
V: TRBV6-1
length: 15
CDR3: CASSRYSTGDYEQYF
DNA: TGTGCCAGCAGCCGTTACAGTACAGGGGACTACGAGCAGTACTTC